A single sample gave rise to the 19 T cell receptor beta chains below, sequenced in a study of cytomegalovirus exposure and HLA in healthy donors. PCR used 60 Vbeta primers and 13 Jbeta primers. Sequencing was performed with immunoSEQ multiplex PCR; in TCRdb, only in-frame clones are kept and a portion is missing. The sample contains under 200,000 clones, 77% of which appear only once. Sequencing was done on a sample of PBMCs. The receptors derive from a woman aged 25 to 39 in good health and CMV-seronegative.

CDR3 DNA: TGTGCCAGCAGCTTTGAAGGACAGGGTGACTATGGCTACACCTTC. Translating gives CASSFEGQGDYGYTF. This chain links TRBV7-2 with TRBJ1-2; TRBD1 matches at 8 bases. The germline CDR1 and CDR2 sequences are SGHTA and FQGNSA. With 3 bases clipped from V and 3 bases from J, the junction kept 6 bases outside the gene matches. The CDR3 spans 15 residues.

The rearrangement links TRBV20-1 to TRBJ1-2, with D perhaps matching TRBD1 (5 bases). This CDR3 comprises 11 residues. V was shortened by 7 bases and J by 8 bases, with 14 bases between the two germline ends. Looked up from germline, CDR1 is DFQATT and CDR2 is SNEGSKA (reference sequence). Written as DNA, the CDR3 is TGCAGTGTTGCAGGGTTTGGCGGCTACACCTTC. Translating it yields CSVAGFGGYTF.

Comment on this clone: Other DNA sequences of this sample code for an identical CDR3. CDR3 DNA: TGTGCCAGTTACCCGACAGGGGAGGACACTGAAGCTTTCTTT. It is translated as CASYPTGEDTEAFF. The chain couples TRBV19 to TRBJ1-1; 8 bases line up with TRBD1. The CDR3 is made up of 14 amino acids. The germline CDR1 and CDR2 sequences are LNHDA and SQIVND (reference sequence). V shed 8 bases, J shed 3 bases, and the junction held 8 bases outside the gene matches.

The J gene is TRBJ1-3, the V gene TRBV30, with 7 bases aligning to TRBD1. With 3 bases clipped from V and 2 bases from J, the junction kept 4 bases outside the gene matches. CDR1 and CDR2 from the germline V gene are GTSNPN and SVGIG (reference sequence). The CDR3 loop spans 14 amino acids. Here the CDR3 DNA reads TGTGCCTGGAGCCGGGACAGCACTGGAAACACCATATATTTT. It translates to CAWSRDSTGNTIYF.

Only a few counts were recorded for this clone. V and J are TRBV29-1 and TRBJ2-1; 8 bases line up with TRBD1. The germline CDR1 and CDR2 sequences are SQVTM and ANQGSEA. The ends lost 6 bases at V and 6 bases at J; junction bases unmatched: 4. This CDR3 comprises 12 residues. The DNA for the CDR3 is TGCAGCGTCCCTGACAGGGGCAATGAGCAGTTCTTC. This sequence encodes CSVPDRGNEQFF.

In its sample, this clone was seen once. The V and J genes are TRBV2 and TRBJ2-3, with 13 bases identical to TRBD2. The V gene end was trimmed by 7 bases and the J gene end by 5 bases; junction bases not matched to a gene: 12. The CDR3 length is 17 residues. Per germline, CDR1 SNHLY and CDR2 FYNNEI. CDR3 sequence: CASKWTSGGTGGDTQYF. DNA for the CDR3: TGTGCCAGCAAATGGACTAGCGGGGGTACTGGGGGAGATACGCAGTATTTT.

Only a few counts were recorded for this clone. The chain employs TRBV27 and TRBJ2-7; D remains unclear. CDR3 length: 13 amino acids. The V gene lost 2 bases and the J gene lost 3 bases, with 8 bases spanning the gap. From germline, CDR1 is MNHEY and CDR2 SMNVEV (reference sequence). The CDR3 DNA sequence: TGTGCCAGCAGTTTAACAGACCGCTACGAGCAGTACTTC. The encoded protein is CASSLTDRYEQYF.

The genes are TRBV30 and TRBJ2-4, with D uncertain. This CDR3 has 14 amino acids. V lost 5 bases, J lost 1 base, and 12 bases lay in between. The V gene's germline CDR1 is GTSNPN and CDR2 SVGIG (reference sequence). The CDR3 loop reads CAWAQTLAKNIQYF. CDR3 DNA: TGTGCCTGGGCTCAGACTCTCGCCAAAAACATTCAGTACTTC.

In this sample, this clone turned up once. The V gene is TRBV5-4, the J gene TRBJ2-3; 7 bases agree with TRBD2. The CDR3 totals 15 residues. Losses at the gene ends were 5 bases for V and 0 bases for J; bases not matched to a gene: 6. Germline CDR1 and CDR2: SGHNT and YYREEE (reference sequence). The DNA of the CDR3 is TGTGCCAGCAGATCACTACTAGCGAGCACAGATACGCAGTATTTT. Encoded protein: CASRSLLASTDTQYF.

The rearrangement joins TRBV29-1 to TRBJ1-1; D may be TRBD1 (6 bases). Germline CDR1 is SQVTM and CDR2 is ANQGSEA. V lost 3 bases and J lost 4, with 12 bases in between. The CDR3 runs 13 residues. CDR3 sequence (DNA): TGCAGCGTTGACGGTGGGGGCGTCACTGAAGCTTTCTTT. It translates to CSVDGGGVTEAFF. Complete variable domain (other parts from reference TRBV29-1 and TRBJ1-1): SAVISQKPSRDICQRGTSLTIQCQVDSQVTMMFWYRQQPGQSLTLIATANQGSEATYESGFVIDKFPISRPNLTFSTLTVSNMSPEDSSIYLCSVDGGGVTEAFFGQGTRLTVV.

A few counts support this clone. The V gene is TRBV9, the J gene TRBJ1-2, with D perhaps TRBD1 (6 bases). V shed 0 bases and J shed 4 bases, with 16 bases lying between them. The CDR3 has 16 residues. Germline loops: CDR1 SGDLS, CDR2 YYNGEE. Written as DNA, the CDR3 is TGTGCCAGCAGCGTAGGGTCAGGGGTGCTCGGCTATGGCTACACCTTC. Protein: CASSVGSGVLGYGYTF.

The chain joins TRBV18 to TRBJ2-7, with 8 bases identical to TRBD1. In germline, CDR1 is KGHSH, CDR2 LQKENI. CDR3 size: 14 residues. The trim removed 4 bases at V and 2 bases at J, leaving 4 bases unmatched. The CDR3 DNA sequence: TGTGCCAGCTCACGCGGGACAGGAACCTACGAGCAGTACTTC. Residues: CASSRGTGTYEQYF.

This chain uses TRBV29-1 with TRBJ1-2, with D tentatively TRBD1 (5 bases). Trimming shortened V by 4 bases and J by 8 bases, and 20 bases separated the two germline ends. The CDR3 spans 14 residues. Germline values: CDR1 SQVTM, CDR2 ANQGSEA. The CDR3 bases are TGCAGCGTTGTCGGCCGGGAGGGGACGAGGGGCTACACCTTC. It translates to CSVVGREGTRGYTF.

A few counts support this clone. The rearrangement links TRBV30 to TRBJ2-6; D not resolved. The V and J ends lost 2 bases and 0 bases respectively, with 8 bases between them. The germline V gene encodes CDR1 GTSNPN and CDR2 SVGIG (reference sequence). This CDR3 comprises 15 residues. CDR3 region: CAWSSLSSGANVLTF. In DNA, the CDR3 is TGTGCCTGGAGTTCCTTGAGCTCTGGGGCCAACGTCCTGACTTTC.

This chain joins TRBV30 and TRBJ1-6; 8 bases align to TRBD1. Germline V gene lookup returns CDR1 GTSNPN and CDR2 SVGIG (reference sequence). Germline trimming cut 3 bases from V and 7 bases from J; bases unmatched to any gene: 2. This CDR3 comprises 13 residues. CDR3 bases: TGTGCCTGGAGGACAGGGGAGAATTCACCCCTCCACTTT. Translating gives CAWRTGENSPLHF.

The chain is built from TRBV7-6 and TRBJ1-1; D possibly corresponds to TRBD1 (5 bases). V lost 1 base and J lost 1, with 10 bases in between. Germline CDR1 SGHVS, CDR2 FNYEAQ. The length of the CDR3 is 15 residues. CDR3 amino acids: CASSLGGDGNTEAFF. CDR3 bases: TGTGCCAGCAGCTTAGGGGGGGACGGGAACACTGAAGCTTTCTTT.

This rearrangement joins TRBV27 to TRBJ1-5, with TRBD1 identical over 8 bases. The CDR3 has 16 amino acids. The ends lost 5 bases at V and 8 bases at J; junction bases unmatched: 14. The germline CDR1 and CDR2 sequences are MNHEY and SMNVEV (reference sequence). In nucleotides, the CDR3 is TGTGCCAGCAGTCTGACAGGGGCCTCTGGTCGAGAGCCCCAGCATTTT. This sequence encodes CASSLTGASGREPQHF.

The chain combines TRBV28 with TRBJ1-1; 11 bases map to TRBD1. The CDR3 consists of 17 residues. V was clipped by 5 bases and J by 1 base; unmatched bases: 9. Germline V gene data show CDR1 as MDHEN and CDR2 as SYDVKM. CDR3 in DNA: TGTGCCAGCAGTCCACACCTCGGGACAGGGGGGAACACTGAAGCTTTCTTT. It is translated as CASSPHLGTGGNTEAFF.

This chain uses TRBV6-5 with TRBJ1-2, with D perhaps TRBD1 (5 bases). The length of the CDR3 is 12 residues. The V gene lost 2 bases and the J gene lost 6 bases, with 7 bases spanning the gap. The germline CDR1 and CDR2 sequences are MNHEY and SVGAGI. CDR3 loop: CASSYKGNGYTF. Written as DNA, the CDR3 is TGTGCCAGCAGTTACAAGGGGAATGGCTACACCTTC.